This T cell receptor (beta chain) was sequenced for a study of cytomegalovirus exposure and HLA in healthy donors (TCRdb year 2017). A note on the overall study: According to a later analysis, the 120 validation repertoires were produced on the same platform as the approximately 600 repertoires of the first cohort. The study was designed to test whether signatures of past pathogen exposure could be identified by cataloging public T cell receptors. In addition to the first cohort of 666 subjects, a separate validation cohort of approximately 130 different subjects was used. To predict cytomegalovirus infection status, the study combined high-throughput TCR immunosequencing, statistical association of individual TCRs with disease status, and machine learning.

A word on this clone: Its specific antigen is unknown. Base quality data are lacking; no much larger clone is found one base away.

The paper's findings and limits, for the study overall: The study listed approximately 150 TCR beta chains as associated with cytomegalovirus. The classifier was reported to diagnose cytomegalovirus status with high specificity and sensitivity in both the original cohort and the validation cohort. The authors suggested that the approach could potentially be extended to other disease states and immunological phenotypes. Most TCR sequences were observed very rarely across donors, whereas some public TCRs were present in many individuals. Subsequent analysis determined that TCRs grouped into clusters in the first cohort also showed a tendency toward co-occurrence across the 90 to 150 validation repertoires, and approximately 93% of cluster scores exceeded 0. A later analysis lacked HLA typing for the validation cohort, so it scored co-occurrence in that cohort across all 120 repertoires. In vitro tests confirmed that a few of the cytomegalovirus-associated TCR beta chains recognize cytomegalovirus antigens.

Separate from the roughly 700-subject first cohort, the validation cohort of over 90 subjects was the group to which the donors belonged. Library generation was performed with the immunoSEQ multiplex PCR assay. Processing in the source paper ran as follows. A statistical classification framework was built for diagnosing cytomegalovirus status from the catalog of TCR beta chain sequences. The source is immuneACCESS, and TCRdb retained only in-frame sequences with V and J called. Part of the clones is not carried over; for the studies checked, unresolved V genes explain less than half of this, and the remainder is unexplained. V and J calls and clone size are those listed in that table; D and trimming were worked out from the DNA. The table for this sample lists about 64,000 clones; approximately 90% of them were counted only once. The ten biggest clones cover around 1.7% of the sample. Input material: PBMCs. The sequence was obtained from a woman between 18 and 30 years old in good health and CMV-seronegative.

The sequence in DNA is TGTGCCAGCGGATCAGGGGGGAACACTGAAGCTTTCTTT. The translation is CASGSGGNTEAFF. Rearrangement joined TRBV5-4 to TRBJ1-1, with 7 bases aligning to TRBD1. From the germline V gene (reference sequence), CDR1 is SGHNT and CDR2 is YYREEE. At the junction V is shortened by 7 bases and J by 1 base; bases outside the gene matches: 4. From its cysteine to its phenylalanine, the CDR3 spans 13 amino acids. Of all the DNA, just the CDR3 is kept, 39 bases in frame from base 1.